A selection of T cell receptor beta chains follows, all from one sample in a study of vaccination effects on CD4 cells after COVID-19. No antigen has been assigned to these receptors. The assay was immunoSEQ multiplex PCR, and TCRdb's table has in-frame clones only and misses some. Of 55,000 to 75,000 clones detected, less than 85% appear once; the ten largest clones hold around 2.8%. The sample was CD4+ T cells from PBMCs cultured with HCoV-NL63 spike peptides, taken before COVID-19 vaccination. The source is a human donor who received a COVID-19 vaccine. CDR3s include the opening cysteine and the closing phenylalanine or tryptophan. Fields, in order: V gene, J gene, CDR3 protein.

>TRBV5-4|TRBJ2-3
CASSADREDTQYF
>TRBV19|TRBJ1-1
CASSIVGGASPEAFF
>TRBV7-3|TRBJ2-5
CASSLGGIQRETQYF
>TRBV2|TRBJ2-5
CASRISPGAKETQYF
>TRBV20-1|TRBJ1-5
CSASDGVRVNQPQHF
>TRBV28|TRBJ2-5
CASRQGGNGETQYF
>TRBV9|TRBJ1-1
CASSPPLIWDTEAFF
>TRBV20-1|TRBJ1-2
CSASTGVEGTF
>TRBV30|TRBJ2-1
CAWSVLLGEQFF
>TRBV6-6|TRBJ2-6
CASSGRANVLTF
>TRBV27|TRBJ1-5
CASSSPGQNQPQHF
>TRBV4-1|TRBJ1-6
CASSQGGAYNSPLHF
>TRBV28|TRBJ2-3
CASSFNGGRDTDTQYF
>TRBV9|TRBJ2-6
CASSVQGFSSGANVLTF
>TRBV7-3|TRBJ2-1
CASSSGLAGGKQFF
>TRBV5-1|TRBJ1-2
CASSLRSGGRGYTF
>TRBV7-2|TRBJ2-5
CASRASTGNQETQYF
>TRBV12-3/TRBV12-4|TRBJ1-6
CASSLGEGSPLHF
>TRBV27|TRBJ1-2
CASSLWGGGRDYGYTF
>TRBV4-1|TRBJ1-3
CASSQGPLGSGNTIYF
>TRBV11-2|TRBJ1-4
CASSGGATNEKLFF
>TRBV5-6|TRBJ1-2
CASSVDRGIGYTF
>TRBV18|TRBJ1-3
CASSPGSGNTIYF
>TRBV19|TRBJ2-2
CASTNSGGPNTGELFF
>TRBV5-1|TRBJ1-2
CASSLDRHTYGYTF
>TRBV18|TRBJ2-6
CASSPDRAGANVLTF
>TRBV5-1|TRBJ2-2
CASSLYGPGQGAVSTGELFF
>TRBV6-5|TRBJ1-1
CASRKKGQGGTEAFF
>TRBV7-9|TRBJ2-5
CASSLWEGGQTQYF
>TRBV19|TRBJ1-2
CASSTTRTGGYGYTF
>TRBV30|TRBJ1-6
CAWSVLRRRSYNSPLHF
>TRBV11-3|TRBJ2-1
CASSLAGQLDEQFF
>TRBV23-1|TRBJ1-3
CASRPSRTGHSGNTIYF
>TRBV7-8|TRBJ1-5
CASSLGPGIDQPQHF
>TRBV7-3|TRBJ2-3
CASSPNTDTQYF
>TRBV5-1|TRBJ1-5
CASSLGLDQPQHF
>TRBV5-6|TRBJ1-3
CASSLELKDTIYF
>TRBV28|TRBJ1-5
CASSPPGGSWQPQHF
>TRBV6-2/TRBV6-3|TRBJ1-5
CASSYVAATNQPQHF
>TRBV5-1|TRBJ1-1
CASSNPGGLNTEAFF
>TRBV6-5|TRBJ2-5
CASCSSGGEKTQYF
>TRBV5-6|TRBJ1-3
CASSLARGGNTIYF
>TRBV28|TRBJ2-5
CASSLYQETQYF
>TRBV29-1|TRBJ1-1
CSVVWTLNTEAFF
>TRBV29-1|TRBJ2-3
CSVSVGVGADTQYF
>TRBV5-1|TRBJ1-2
CASSLQPPGQRNYGYTF
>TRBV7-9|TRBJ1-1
CASSQGTGSTEAFF
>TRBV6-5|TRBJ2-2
CASTATLNTGELFF